This T cell receptor beta chain was identified during a study of cytomegalovirus exposure and HLA in healthy donors. A note on this clone: What it binds is not known.

The CDR3 totals 13 residues. Trimming shortened V by 6 bases and J by 3 bases, and 12 bases separated the two germline ends. Per germline, CDR1 KGHSH and CDR2 LQKENI. The study, taken as a whole, reports: An Asian-associated ancestry cluster reportedly showed fewer N-insertions than the roughly 600-donor mean in a later analysis.

Primers included in the PCR were 60 Vbeta and 13 Jbeta primers. Profiling relied on immunoSEQ multiplex PCR, and the TCRdb table lists in-frame clones only, not all of them. The sample data list around 100,000 clones. Input material: PBMCs. This chain uses TRBV18 with TRBJ2-7; D not resolved. The source is a man aged 25-40 years in good health and CMV-seronegative. This CDR3 is CASSLLTVYEQYF. As DNA, the CDR3 is TGTGCCAGCTCGCTCCTTACAGTCTACGAGCAGTACTTC. The full variable domain, rest sourced from reference TRBV18 and TRBJ2-7, is NAGVMQNPRHLVRRRGQEARLRCSPMKGHSHVYWYRQLPEEGLKFMVYLQKENIIDESGMPKERFSAEFPKEGPSILRIQQVVRGDSAAYFCASSLLTVYEQYFGPGTRLTVT.